The 22 T cell receptor beta chains reported below all come from one sample, sequenced in a study of blood T cell repertoires in COVID-19 (dated by TCRdb to 2020 to 2021). The library was prepared using the immunoSEQ multiplex PCR assay. This immuneACCESS table, as held by TCRdb, lists in-frame sequences with V and J called but not all clones. Of the missing ones, under half trace to an unresolved V gene in checked studies; the others have no known cause. A total of some 70,000 clones appear in this sample, approximately 80% of them only once. 40% to 50% of the sample lies in the top ten. Sequenced material: peripheral blood. The receptor set was obtained from a man at least 80 years old with acute or convalescent COVID-19.

This chain links TRBV5-6 with TRBJ2-7; TRBD1 aligns across 7 bases. The V and J ends lost 0 bases and 3 bases, in that order; junction bases with no gene match: 3. Germline-derived CDR1 and CDR2 are SGHDT and YYEEEE. The CDR3 runs 14 residues. DNA for the CDR3: TGTGCCAGCAGCTTGGAGGGGGCCTACTACGAGCAGTACTTC. It codes for CASSLEGAYYEQYF.

The chain carries TRBV6-5 and TRBJ1-1; the D is unclear. From germline, CDR1 is MNHEY and CDR2 SVGAGI. The CDR3 extends over 14 amino acids. V lost 6 bases and J 2 bases, leaving 13 bases between the germline ends. The CDR3: CASSFSSVNTEAFF. DNA of the CDR3: TGTGCCAGCAGCTTTTCTTCAGTAAACACTGAAGCTTTCTTT.

The V gene is TRBV5-5, the J gene TRBJ2-7; D is possibly TRBD1 (5 bases). CDR1 SGHKS and CDR2 YYEKEE come from the germline V gene (reference sequence). V gave up 2 bases and J gave up 3 bases, with 12 bases separating them. The CDR3 totals 14 residues. CDR3 residues: CASSFGQGSYEQYF. DNA for the CDR3: TGTGCCAGCAGCTTCGGGCAGGGCAGCTACGAGCAGTACTTC.

The CDR3 nucleotides are TGCGCCAGCAGCCTGACAGTTAATCAGCCCCAGCATTTT. It encodes CASSLTVNQPQHF. V usage is TRBV10-1 and J usage is TRBJ1-5, with D perhaps TRBD1 (5 bases). This CDR3 is 13 amino acids long. CDR1 WNHNN and CDR2 SYGVQD come from the germline V gene (reference sequence). Trimming pared 6 bases from V and 4 bases from J, leaving 10 bases between.

V and J are TRBV4-3 and TRBJ2-7, with TRBD1 identical over 10 bases. The V segment lost 0 bases and the J segment 2 bases; nucleotides outside the gene matches: 7. The germline CDR1 and CDR2 sequences are LGHNA and YSLEER. The CDR3 runs to 17 residues. The CDR3 DNA follows: TGCGCCAGCAGCCAAGATGCCTCTGGGACAGGGGCCTACGAGCAGTACTTC. Translating it yields CASSQDASGTGAYEQYF.

This clone was seen just once. This sequence joins TRBV6-5 and TRBJ1-1, with a weak D call TRBD1 (6 bases). V lost 8 bases, J lost 7 bases, and 23 bases lay in between. Germline assignment: CDR1 MNHEY and CDR2 SVGAGI. CDR3 length: 15 residues. CDR3 coding DNA: TGTGCCAGCGTACCCCCCGGGGGGCGAAGGGTTGAAGCTTTCTTT. This gives the protein CASVPPGGRRVEAFF.

The CDR3 DNA follows: TGTGCCAGCAGTCGGACAGGGTCCGGGGAGCTGTTTTTT. The encoded protein is CASSRTGSGELFF. The chain uses TRBV7-9 and TRBJ2-2; 8 nucleotides agree with TRBD1. Trimming cost V 6 bases and J 6 bases; bases outside gene matches: 3. There are 13 residues in the CDR3. CDR1 is SEHNR and CDR2 is FQNEAQ in the germline V gene (reference sequence).

This clone was detected only a few times. This chain uses TRBV28 with TRBJ2-7; D may be TRBD1 (6 bases). The V gene lost 4 bases and the J gene lost 7 bases, with 14 bases spanning the gap. The germline CDR1 and CDR2 sequences are MDHEN and SYDVKM. The CDR3 is 13 amino acids. The CDR3 nucleotides read TGTGCCAGCAGTTCATACAGGGAAGCAGAGCAGTACTTC. Its translation: CASSSYREAEQYF.

J is TRBJ2-1 and V is TRBV3-1 (or the pseudogene TRBV3-2); D gene uncertain. The CDR3 is 11 residues long. Germline V CDR1 and CDR2: LGHDT, YNNKEL (reference sequence). Deletions cut 4 bases from V and 7 bases from J, with 5 bases between. In DNA, the CDR3 is TGTGCCAGCAGCCCCAGGAATGAGCAGTTCTTC. Protein sequence: CASSPRNEQFF.

The J gene is TRBJ1-1, the V gene TRBV24-1; 10 bases are shared with TRBD1. V dropped 6 bases and J dropped 6; count of bases not matched to a gene: 6. Germline CDR1 is KGHDR and CDR2 is SFDVKD. This CDR3 spans 14 amino acids. CDR3 bases: TGTGCCACCAGTACGGGACAGGGGAGGTCTGAAGCTTTCTTT. This sequence encodes CATSTGQGRSEAFF.

The V call is TRBV5-5, the J call TRBJ1-5; no definite D call. The CDR3 length is 16 residues. The germline V gene encodes CDR1 SGHKS and CDR2 YYEKEE (reference sequence). With 0 bases removed from V and 0 bases from J, the gap between germline ends came to 10 bases. The CDR3 DNA reads TGTGCCAGCAGCTTGGAAGCGGTGTATAGCAATCAGCCCCAGCATTTT. Translating it yields CASSLEAVYSNQPQHF.

This clone has a single count. The rearrangement uses TRBV10-3 and TRBJ2-1; 11 positions agree with TRBD2. This CDR3 has 14 residues. With 7 bases clipped from V and 3 bases from J, the junction kept 2 bases outside the gene matches. CDR1 ENHRY and CDR2 SYGVKD come from the germline V gene. The CDR3 DNA is TGTGCCATCAAGACTAGCGGGAACTACAATGAGCAGTTCTTC. It specifies CAIKTSGNYNEQFF.

The chain carries TRBV3-1 (or the pseudogene TRBV3-2) and TRBJ2-5; D might be TRBD1 (6 bases). CDR1 is LGHDT and CDR2 is YNNKEL in the germline V gene (reference sequence). V lost 4 bases and J lost 6, with 15 bases in between. The length of the CDR3 is 14 residues. The CDR3 reads CASSPRTDGQTQYF. The DNA for the CDR3 is TGTGCCAGCAGCCCAAGGACAGACGGTCAGACCCAGTACTTC.

The gene calls are TRBV28 and TRBJ2-2, with D perhaps matching TRBD2 (5 bases). Germline V lookup: CDR1 MDHEN, CDR2 SYDVKM. V lost 2 bases and J lost 3, with 10 bases in between. The CDR3 runs 15 residues. CDR3 region: CASSLLEDYTGELFF. CDR3 coding DNA: TGTGCCAGCAGTTTACTCGAGGACTACACCGGGGAGCTGTTTTTT.

This chain joins TRBV6-5 and TRBJ1-5; possible D gene TRBD1, 6 bases. The CDR3 covers 14 residues. Germline assignment: CDR1 MNHEY and CDR2 SVGAGI. V lost 8 bases and J 0 bases, leaving 11 bases between the germline ends. The CDR3 DNA reads as TGTGCCAGCGGGGGCTTCTATAGCAATCAGCCCCAGCATTTT. Translating it yields CASGGFYSNQPQHF.

The V gene is TRBV28, the J gene TRBJ2-7; 9 nucleotides match TRBD1. The CDR3 length is 13 residues. The trim removed 11 bases at V and 5 bases at J, leaving 10 bases unmatched. The germline V gene has CDR1 MDHEN and CDR2 SYDVKM. This CDR3 is CASWTGEGNEQYF. CDR3 DNA sequence: TGTGCCTCGTGGACAGGGGAGGGCAACGAGCAGTACTTC.

This clone was seen more than once but under ten times. The chain is built from TRBV18 and TRBJ2-2, with 8 bases matching TRBD1. The CDR3 length is 15 residues. Unmatched junction bases numbered 4, after V lost 1 base and J lost 6 bases. Germline CDR1 and CDR2: KGHSH and LQKENI. CDR3 protein: CASSPQQGEAGELFF. DNA of the CDR3: TGTGCCAGCTCACCACAACAGGGGGAGGCCGGGGAGCTGTTTTTT.

J is TRBJ1-2 and V is TRBV19, with a tentative D call TRBD1 (5 bases). From germline, CDR1 is LNHDA and CDR2 SQIVND (reference sequence). CDR3 length: 15 amino acids. V was pared by 4 bases and J by 2 bases, with 14 bases between. CDR3 protein: CASSNLGPGNYGYTF. The CDR3 DNA is TGTGCCAGTAGTAATTTGGGGCCTGGAAACTATGGCTACACCTTC.

J is TRBJ1-4 and V is TRBV18; 7 nucleotides agree with TRBD1. The germline CDR1 and CDR2 sequences are KGHSH and LQKENI. CDR3 length: 15 residues. V dropped 3 bases and J dropped 6; count of bases not matched to a gene: 7. The CDR3 region is CASSPPDRVDEKLFF. For the CDR3, the DNA is TGTGCCAGCTCACCCCCCGACAGGGTGGATGAAAAACTGTTTTTT.

This rearrangement joins TRBV6-2 or TRBV6-3 to TRBJ1-3, with D uncertain. This CDR3 has 14 amino acids. The germline V gene encodes CDR1 MNHEY and CDR2 SVGEGT. Between the trimmed V and J ends, which lost 4 bases and 0 bases, there was a span of 7 bases. The CDR3 sequence is CASSSQVSGNTIYF. CDR3 coding DNA: TGTGCCAGCAGTTCCCAGGTCTCTGGAAACACCATATATTTT.

The V call is TRBV27, the J call TRBJ1-1, with 9 bases matching TRBD1. V gave up 4 bases and J gave up 3 bases; unmatched junction bases: 3. Germline V CDR1 and CDR2: MNHEY, SMNVEV (reference sequence). The CDR3 contains 14 residues. The CDR3 region has the DNA TGTGCCAGCAGTTCCCGGACAGGGGACACTGAAGCTTTCTTT. Its protein is CASSSRTGDTEAFF.

V and J are TRBV6-2 or TRBV6-3 and TRBJ2-3; unclear D gene. The CDR3 totals 12 residues. V lost 6 bases, J lost 5 bases, and 9 bases lay in between. Germline values: CDR1 MNHEY, CDR2 SVGEGT. For the CDR3, the DNA is TGTGCCAGCAGCCCGAGAAGAGATACGCAGTATTTT. It is translated as CASSPRRDTQYF.